Shown below are 16 T cell receptor beta chains from a single sample sequenced in a study of T cells in Graves' hyperthyroidism and ophthalmopathy. Amplification targeted TCR beta CDR3 regions from RNA transcripts. First-round RT-PCR of the TCR CDR3 relied on the HTBI primer set. In TCRdb, the multiplex PCR reads were re-called with MiXCR into one record per CDR3 protein. Of approximately 530,000 distinct CDR3 sequences listed, approximately 15% were seen once; the top ten hold 15% to 20%. The specimen was blood. These receptors originate from a woman under 30 with Graves' hyperthyroidism.

The chain joins TRBV6-1 to TRBJ2-7; D might be TRBD1 (5 bases). The CDR3 covers 16 residues. V was trimmed by 6 bases and J by 2 bases, leaving 20 bases between them. Per the germline V gene, CDR1 is MNHNS and CDR2 is SASEGT. The CDR3 DNA sequence: TGTGCCAGCAGACCCTCCGAAACAGGCAAACCCTACGAGCAGTACTTC. Its protein is CASRPSETGKPYEQYF.

This clonotype was seen a handful of times. The chain is built from TRBV29-1 and TRBJ1-2; 8 positions match TRBD1. The CDR3 sequence is 12 residues long. Germline trimming cut 7 bases from V and 6 bases from J; bases unmatched to any gene: 7. The germline CDR1 and CDR2 sequences are SQVTM and ANQGSEA. In DNA form, the CDR3 reads TGCAGCGGCTGGACAGGGATGGATGGCTACACCTTC. Protein: CSGWTGMDGYTF.

This clonotype was recorded many times. The rearrangement joins TRBV20-1 to TRBJ2-7, with D hard to call. Germline-derived CDR1 and CDR2 are DFQATT and SNEGSKA (reference sequence). This CDR3 comprises 14 residues. Trimming cost V 0 bases and J 3 bases, with 12 bases left between them. The CDR3: CSARDLEDFYEQYF. CDR3 in DNA: TGCAGTGCTAGAGATCTGGAAGACTTCTACGAGCAGTACTTC.

This clonotype was recorded a few times. V usage is TRBV10-3 and J usage is TRBJ1-1, with 7 positions matching TRBD1. CDR1 is ENHRY and CDR2 is SYGVKD in the germline V gene. V shed 10 bases, J shed 0 bases, and the junction held 11 bases outside the gene matches. This CDR3 is 15 amino acids long. Here the CDR3 DNA reads TGTGCCACCCTCCGGGACAGAATTATGAACACTGAAGCTTTCTTT. This translates into CATLRDRIMNTEAFF.

This chain connects TRBV11-2 to TRBJ2-7; 10 bases align to TRBD1. This CDR3 has 15 residues. V was pared by 5 bases and J by 3 bases, with 7 bases of the junction left unmatched. Germline assignment: CDR1 SGHAT and CDR2 FQNNGV. The CDR3 nucleotides read TGTGCCAGCAGCCGACGGACAGGGGGTTACTACGAGCAGTACTTC. Translating it yields CASSRRTGGYYEQYF. Based on the CDR3 plus reference TRBV11-2 and TRBJ2-7, the full variable domain is EAGVAQSPRYKIIEKRQSVAFWCNPISGHATLYWYQQILGQGPKLLIQFQNNGVVDDSQLPKDRFSAERLKGVDSTLKIQPAKLEDSAVYLCASSRRTGGYYEQYFGPGTRLTVT.

The gene calls are TRBV9 and TRBJ1-6; 9 bases align to TRBD1. The junction had 4 bases not matched to a gene; V was cut back by 3 bases and J by 6 bases. The CDR3 has 15 amino acids. Germline CDR1 is SGDLS and CDR2 is YYNGEE. The CDR3 nucleotides read TGTGCCAGCAGCGCACCGGGACAGGGTAATTCACCCCTCCACTTT. It yields the protein CASSAPGQGNSPLHF.

This clonotype was seen more than once but under ten times. V and J are TRBV12-3 or TRBV12-4 and TRBJ2-1, with 8 bases that match TRBD2. The CDR3 sequence is 15 residues long. With V trimmed by 6 bases and J by 9 bases, 13 bases remained unmatched. The CDR3: CASSPAGAGVSEQFF. The CDR3 nucleotides are TGTGCCAGCAGCCCAGCGGGGGCAGGGGTCAGTGAGCAGTTCTTC.

For this clonotype: This may arise from a read error, as a much more abundant clone is one base away. The V and J genes are TRBV12-3 or TRBV12-4 and TRBJ2-7; D is perhaps TRBD1 (6 bases). The CDR3 runs to 14 residues. In DNA, the CDR3 is TGTGTCAGCAGTTCCCCGAGGACAGACTACGAGCAGTACTTC. Translation gives CVSSSPRTDYEQYF.

There are many counts of this clonotype. The J gene is TRBJ1-2, the V gene TRBV30; 8 nucleotides match TRBD1. Germline CDR1 is GTSNPN and CDR2 is SVGIG (reference sequence). V lost 3 bases, J lost 5 bases, and 8 bases stayed unmatched. The CDR3 has 14 amino acids. The CDR3: CAWSPGQGLYGYTF. The CDR3, as DNA: TGTGCCTGGAGCCCCGGACAGGGATTATATGGCTACACCTTC. Full variable domain (missing parts from reference TRBV30 and TRBJ1-2): SQTIHQWPATLVQPVGSPLSLECTVEGTSNPNLYWYRQAAGRGLQLLFYSVGIGQISSEVPQNLSASRPQDRQFILSSKKLLLSDSGFYLCAWSPGQGLYGYTFGSGTRLTVV.

This clonotype was observed many times. This chain connects TRBV4-2 to TRBJ2-7; D is uncertain. The germline CDR1 and CDR2 sequences are LGHNA and YNFKEQ. Trimming left V 0 bases short and J 3 bases short, with 9 bases between. The CDR3 is 14 residues long. CDR3 residues: CASSQEGLGYEQYF. In nucleotides, the CDR3 is TGTGCCAGCAGCCAAGAGGGGTTGGGCTACGAGCAGTACTTC.

This CDR3 reads CASSIRAGGGPDTQYF. The CDR3 DNA reads as TGTGCCAGTAGTATTCGGGCAGGAGGGGGCCCCGATACGCAGTATTTT. The chain combines TRBV19 with TRBJ2-3; weak D call: TRBD1 (7 bases). Germline V lookup: CDR1 LNHDA, CDR2 SQIVND (reference sequence). Trimming shortened V by 3 bases and J by 6 bases, and 19 bases separated the two germline ends. This CDR3 is 16 amino acids long.

This clonotype was detected ten times or more. The chain uses TRBV28 and TRBJ1-1, with 10 bases aligning to TRBD1. The V gene end was trimmed by 6 bases and the J gene end by 5 bases; junction bases not matched to a gene: 6. The length of the CDR3 is 14 residues. CDR1 is MDHEN and CDR2 is SYDVKM in the germline V gene. The CDR3 sequence: CASSDDRGRTEAFF. The DNA of the CDR3 is TGTGCCAGCAGCGATGACAGGGGGCGGACTGAAGCTTTCTTT.

The chain recombines TRBV6-2 or TRBV6-3 with TRBJ2-6; no clear D gene. The ends were cut back, 2 bases at V and 2 bases at J, with 4 bases in the middle. The CDR3 sequence is 14 residues long. From germline, CDR1 is MNHEY and CDR2 SVGEGT. The CDR3 sequence is CASSYGTGANVLTF. CDR3 nucleotides: TGTGCCAGCAGTTACGGTACTGGGGCCAACGTCCTGACTTTC.

The chain joins TRBV9 to TRBJ2-1, with TRBD1 matching over 9 bases. CDR3 length equals 14 residues. Germline V gene lookup returns CDR1 SGDLS and CDR2 YYNGEE. After removal of 3 bases from V and 5 bases from J, the junction contained 3 bases not matched to a gene. CDR3 protein: CASSARDRDNEQFF. The CDR3, as DNA: TGTGCCAGCAGCGCCCGGGACAGGGACAATGAGCAGTTCTTC.

The chain has TRBV15 and TRBJ2-5; 7 bases agree with TRBD1. Germline values: CDR1 LNHNV, CDR2 YYDKDF (reference sequence). The CDR3 loop spans 18 amino acids. J gave up 1 base and V 0 bases, and 11 bases lay outside the gene matches. CDR3 region: CATSRDKSRGQIQETQYF. The CDR3 region has the DNA TGTGCCACCAGCAGAGACAAGAGCAGGGGACAGATCCAAGAGACCCAGTACTTC.

This clonotype was counted ten times or more. This sequence joins TRBV7-9 and TRBJ2-5; TRBD1 might be the D (6 bases). The CDR3 consists of 14 residues. Trimming removed 1 base at V and 1 base at J, with 7 bases between. Germline V lookup: CDR1 SEHNR, CDR2 FQNEAQ (reference sequence). The CDR3 sequence: CASSLGRGQETQYF. CDR3 DNA: TGTGCCAGCAGCTTAGGCAGGGGCCAAGAGACCCAGTACTTC.